A selection of T cell receptor beta chains follows, all from one sample in a study of T cell changes during pregnancy in multiple sclerosis. The method was immunoSEQ multiplex PCR; TCRdb's version includes in-frame clones alone and lacks a portion of them. The repertoire holds tens of thousands of clones, approximately 90% seen once, with roughly 1.2% in the top ten. Sequences were derived from peripheral blood, sampled before pregnancy. The receptors stem from a female donor with multiple sclerosis, enrolled in a pregnancy study. The CDR3 runs from the conserved cysteine through the conserved F or W. A D gene is named only where the DNA matches it firmly. For some rows the clone size is stated as once, few or many, or as a class when expanded; others skip it.

size: few
V: TRBV7-9
J: TRBJ1-1
D: NA
CDR3: CASSKDTMNTEAFF
DNA: TGTGCCAGCAGCAAGGACACCATGAACACTGAAGCTTTCTTT

size: few
V: TRBV7-9
J: TRBJ1-1
D: NA
CDR3: CAGKGGHTEAFF
DNA: TGTGCCGGAAAAGGGGGTCACACTGAAGCTTTCTTT

size: NA
V: TRBV7-2
J: TRBJ1-2
D: NA
CDR3: CASSLGPDYGYTF
DNA: TGTGCCAGCAGCTTAGGTCCGGACTATGGCTACACCTTC

size: NA
V: TRBV10-3
J: TRBJ1-2
D: TRBD1
CDR3: CAISEPLDRGWGYGYTF
DNA: TGTGCCATCAGTGAGCCCCTGGACAGGGGCTGGGGCTATGGCTACACCTTC

size: NA
V: TRBV11-3
J: TRBJ1-1
D: TRBD1
CDR3: CASSTGQTNTEAFF
DNA: TGTGCCAGCAGCACGGGACAGACGAACACTGAAGCTTTCTTT

size: NA
V: TRBV10-3
J: TRBJ2-1
D: NA
CDR3: CAISGHGYNEQFF
DNA: TGTGCCATATCGGGACATGGCTACAATGAGCAGTTCTTC

size: NA
V: TRBV4-3
J: TRBJ2-3
D: NA
CDR3: CASSQDIQRGTDTQYF
DNA: TGCGCCAGCAGCCAAGATATCCAGCGGGGCACAGATACGCAGTATTTT

size: NA
V: TRBV7-9
J: TRBJ2-3
D: TRBD2
CDR3: CASSLVTSGQDTQYF
DNA: TGTGCCAGCAGCTTAGTGACTAGCGGACAGGATACGCAGTATTTT

size: NA
V: TRBV2
J: TRBJ2-3
D: TRBD2
CDR3: CASRGGLAGGTDTQYF
DNA: TGTGCCAGCAGGGGGGGACTAGCGGGAGGGACAGATACGCAGTATTTT

size: NA
V: TRBV4-1
J: TRBJ1-1
D: TRBD1
CDR3: CASSPGQGAVGTEAFF
DNA: TGCGCCAGCAGCCCGGGACAGGGGGCCGTGGGCACTGAAGCTTTCTTT

size: NA
V: TRBV5-4
J: TRBJ1-5
D: NA
CDR3: CASSVYRGFPSNQPQHF
DNA: TGTGCCAGCAGCGTATATAGGGGTTTCCCTAGCAATCAGCCCCAGCATTTT

size: NA
V: TRBV10-3
J: TRBJ2-5
D: TRBD2
CDR3: CAISAGTSGSSKETQYF
DNA: TGTGCCATCAGTGCCGGGACTAGCGGGAGCTCCAAAGAGACCCAGTACTTC

size: NA
V: TRBV2
J: TRBJ2-3
D: NA
CDR3: CASSESGDTQYF
DNA: TGTGCCAGCAGTGAATCCGGAGATACGCAGTATTTT

size: NA
V: TRBV7-9
J: TRBJ2-3
D: TRBD1
CDR3: CASSTRQGSESDTQYF
DNA: TGTGCCAGCAGCACACGACAGGGGAGCGAGTCAGATACGCAGTATTTT

size: NA
V: TRBV5-4
J: TRBJ2-1
D: TRBD2
CDR3: CASRRITGTRGNEQFF
DNA: TGTGCCAGCAGACGCATTACCGGGACTAGGGGCAATGAGCAGTTCTTC

size: NA
V: TRBV10-3
J: TRBJ2-2
D: TRBD2
CDR3: CAINGLAGATGELFF
DNA: TGTGCCATCAATGGACTAGCGGGAGCCACCGGGGAGCTGTTTTTT

size: NA
V: TRBV28
J: TRBJ1-5
D: NA
CDR3: CASSLSGNSNQPQHF
DNA: TGTGCCAGCAGTTTATCAGGGAATAGCAATCAGCCCCAGCATTTT

size: NA
V: TRBV28
J: TRBJ1-1
D: TRBD1
CDR3: CASSSRSPRDRSRTEAFF
DNA: TGTGCCAGCAGTTCAAGATCCCCCCGGGACAGGAGTAGGACTGAAGCTTTCTTT

size: few
V: TRBV4-1
J: TRBJ2-1
D: NA
CDR3: CASSQDGGSGTFEQFF
DNA: TGCGCCAGCAGCCAAGATGGCGGTAGCGGAACTTTCGAGCAGTTCTTC

size: once
V: TRBV25-1
J: TRBJ1-1
D: NA
CDR3: CASSEDGGNTEAFF
DNA: TGTGCCAGCAGTGAAGACGGAGGTAACACTGAAGCTTTCTTT

size: NA
V: TRBV19
J: TRBJ1-2
D: TRBD1
CDR3: CASSIDFRTGGVYGYTF
DNA: TGTGCCAGTAGTATAGATTTTCGAACAGGGGGCGTCTATGGCTACACCTTC

size: NA
V: TRBV7-7
J: TRBJ2-5
D: NA
CDR3: CASSLGQEETQYF
DNA: TGTGCTAGCAGCTTAGGGCAGGAAGAGACCCAGTACTTC

size: NA
V: TRBV7-2
J: TRBJ2-1
D: TRBD2
CDR3: CASSLARLAGVNEQFF
DNA: TGTGCCAGCAGCTTAGCGAGGCTAGCGGGAGTCAATGAGCAGTTCTTC

size: NA
V: TRBV18
J: TRBJ2-5
D: TRBD1
CDR3: CASSSSGQGTMETQYF
DNA: TGTGCCAGCTCCTCCTCCGGACAGGGGACCATGGAGACCCAGTACTTC

size: NA
V: TRBV19
J: TRBJ2-7
D: TRBD1
CDR3: CASSPGQGPTYEQYF
DNA: TGTGCCAGTAGTCCAGGACAGGGACCTACCTACGAGCAGTACTTC

size: NA
V: TRBV28
J: TRBJ1-5
D: TRBD1
CDR3: CASSPRTGGRQPQHF
DNA: TGTGCCAGCAGCCCCAGGACAGGGGGTCGCCAGCCCCAGCATTTT

size: NA
V: TRBV27
J: TRBJ1-4
D: NA
CDR3: CASSLGFYRDPPANEKLFF
DNA: TGTGCCAGCAGCTTAGGCTTTTACAGGGACCCTCCGGCTAATGAAAAACTGTTTTTT

size: NA
V: TRBV18
J: TRBJ2-4
D: TRBD1
CDR3: CASSPVQGGNIQYF
DNA: TGTGCCAGCTCACCAGTACAGGGGGGAAACATTCAGTACTTC

size: NA
V: TRBV10-2
J: TRBJ1-2
D: NA
CDR3: CASSESLYGYTF
DNA: TGCGCCAGCAGTGAGTCCCTGTATGGCTACACCTTC

size: NA
V: TRBV28
J: TRBJ2-3
D: TRBD1
CDR3: CASSPVAGKQGKDTQYF
DNA: TGTGCCAGCAGCCCAGTGGCCGGGAAACAGGGGAAAGATACGCAGTATTTT

size: NA
V: TRBV6-1
J: TRBJ2-7
D: TRBD1
CDR3: CASSGGTGGFDSYEQYF
DNA: TGTGCCAGCAGTGGCGGGACAGGGGGCTTTGACTCCTACGAGCAGTACTTC

size: NA
V: TRBV27
J: TRBJ2-2
D: TRBD1
CDR3: CASSSQGWAGELFF
DNA: TGTGCCAGCAGCTCACAGGGGTGGGCCGGGGAGCTGTTTTTT

size: NA
V: TRBV10-2
J: TRBJ2-3
D: NA
CDR3: CASKAQGTGTDTQYF
DNA: TGCGCCAGCAAGGCCCAGGGAACCGGCACAGATACGCAGTATTTT

size: once
V: TRBV19
J: TRBJ2-5
D: NA
CDR3: CASSIGTTLEETQYF
DNA: TGTGCCAGTAGTATAGGAACCACCTTGGAGGAGACCCAGTACTTC

size: NA
V: TRBV4-1
J: TRBJ1-1
D: TRBD1
CDR3: CASSRRGQGALGNTEAFF
DNA: TGCGCCAGCAGCCGACGGGGACAGGGGGCGTTAGGAAACACTGAAGCTTTCTTT

size: NA
V: TRBV10-3
J: TRBJ1-2
D: NA
CDR3: CAIRGRNNYGYTF
DNA: TGTGCCATCAGGGGGCGCAATAACTATGGCTACACCTTC

size: few
V: TRBV2
J: TRBJ1-1
D: NA
CDR3: CASTYSRWTEAFF
DNA: TGTGCCAGCACCTACTCCCGGTGGACTGAAGCTTTCTTT

size: NA
V: TRBV18
J: TRBJ1-5
D: NA
CDR3: CASSPGFPGRGSASQHF
DNA: TGTGCCAGCTCACCCGGGTTTCCAGGGCGGGGATCAGCGTCCCAGCATTTT

size: NA
V: TRBV30
J: TRBJ2-1
D: TRBD1
CDR3: CAWTQPPGQGADEQFF
DNA: TGTGCCTGGACCCAACCCCCGGGACAGGGGGCCGATGAGCAGTTCTTC

size: few
V: TRBV5-6
J: TRBJ2-3
D: NA
CDR3: CASSPVGVTDTQYF
DNA: TGTGCCAGCAGCCCGGTCGGGGTCACAGATACGCAGTATTTT

size: NA
V: TRBV19
J: TRBJ2-2
D: TRBD2
CDR3: CASTPRGGRAGTGELFF
DNA: TGTGCCAGTACACCCCGGGGCGGGAGGGCCGGAACCGGGGAGCTGTTTTTT

size: NA
V: TRBV28
J: TRBJ2-5
D: TRBD2
CDR3: CASRLAGFRETQYF
DNA: TGTGCCAGCAGATTAGCGGGATTTCGGGAGACCCAGTACTTC